The rows below give T cell receptor beta chains drawn from one sample of a study of T cell changes during pregnancy in multiple sclerosis. Produced via immunoSEQ multiplex PCR; TCRdb's table is partial and in-frame only. The table has under 65,000 clones, around 90% seen once; the top ten hold approximately 0.61%. Specimen: CD4+ T cells from peripheral blood mononuclear cells, collected after pregnancy. Every receptor here comes from a female donor in good health, enrolled as a control in a pregnancy study. The CDR3 runs from the conserved cysteine through the conserved F or W.

TRBV28,CASSAQGIKVRNQPQHF
TRBV11-3,CASSFTSAETQYF
TRBV9,CASSVGASRNTGELFF
TRBV6-1,CASREDRGSGSNQPQHF
TRBV30,CAWSLLGDRGFGGYTF
TRBV18,CASSPSSDSGNTIYF
TRBV19,CASSVRQGYEQYF
TRBV28,CASSFVREVNEQFF
TRBV30,CAWGGQNTYGYTF
TRBV7-9,CASRLKNTEAFF
TRBV5-4,CASSFEVLGEQYF